The 19 T cell receptor beta chains given below trace back to one sample, sequenced in a study of CD8+ T cells in alopecia areata. RNA extraction and reverse transcription yielded cDNA as sequencing template. Produced via immunoSEQ multiplex PCR; TCRdb's table is partial and in-frame only. This sample has under 85,000 clones, with more than 40% found just once. The source material was CD8+ T cells sorted from blood, sampled at week 0. The receptors come from a human donor with alopecia areata.

V is TRBV12-5 and J is TRBJ2-3, with D perhaps matching TRBD1 (6 bases). The CDR3 runs 18 residues. V lost 6 bases and J 2 bases, leaving 24 bases between the germline ends. From germline, CDR1 is LGHNT and CDR2 FRNRAP. The DNA of the CDR3 is TGTGCTAGTGGGGCCGGGACAACAACAGTCCTACCCACAGATACGCAGTATTTT. It translates to CASGAGTTTVLPTDTQYF.

This chain joins TRBV4-1 and TRBJ2-7; weak D call: TRBD2 (5 bases). Trimming removed 1 base at V and 7 bases at J, with 14 bases between. Germline CDR1 is MGHRA and CDR2 is YSYEKL. The length of the CDR3 is 14 residues. CDR3 nucleotides: TGCGCCAGCAGCCAAGGGGCTAGCCTGGGGGAGCAGTACTTC. Its translation: CASSQGASLGEQYF.

This clone was counted only a few times. The V call is TRBV9, the J call TRBJ2-1, with 7 positions matching TRBD2. The germline CDR1 and CDR2 sequences are SGDLS and YYNGEE. CDR3 length: 12 amino acids. J was trimmed by 10 bases and V by 3 bases; bases with no gene match: 4. The DNA of the CDR3 is TGTGCCAGCAGCGGGAGCGGGGAGGAGCAGTTCTTC. The encoded protein is CASSGSGEEQFF.

This clone showed up just a few times. The chain employs TRBV30 and TRBJ2-7, with 8 bases fitting TRBD2. V shed 4 bases and J 0 bases; nucleotides not matched to a gene: 2. The CDR3 has 13 amino acids. CDR1 GTSNPN and CDR2 SVGIG come from the germline V gene (reference sequence). CDR3 bases: TGTGCCTGGACGCTAGCGGGCTCCTACGAGCAGTACTTC. This gives the protein CAWTLAGSYEQYF. The whole variable domain, remainder taken from reference TRBV30 and TRBJ2-7, is SQTIHQWPATLVQPVGSPLSLECTVEGTSNPNLYWYRQAAGRGLQLLFYSVGIGQISSEVPQNLSASRPQDRQFILSSKKLLLSDSGFYLCAWTLAGSYEQYFGPGTRLTVT.

This clone appeared many times. The J gene is TRBJ2-1, the V gene TRBV27; D gene unclear. The V end was cut by 4 bases, the J end by 3 bases, with 1 base between. This CDR3 has 11 amino acids. Germline V gene data show CDR1 as MNHEY and CDR2 as SMNVEV (reference sequence). Here the CDR3 reads CASSYYNEQFF. CDR3 DNA: TGTGCCAGCAGTTACTACAATGAGCAGTTCTTC.

There are a few counts of this clone. The V and J genes are TRBV25-1 and TRBJ1-4; D gene unclear. The CDR3 loop spans 14 amino acids. V was pared by 5 bases and J by 3 bases, with 10 bases between. Germline V gene data show CDR1 as MGHDK and CDR2 as SYGVNS. The DNA for the CDR3 is TGTGCCAGCAGTCAGGACCCTGCTAATGAAAAACTGTTTTTT. This translates into CASSQDPANEKLFF.

V is TRBV4-1 and J is TRBJ1-1; D is undetermined. Between the trimmed V and J ends, which lost 1 base and 4 bases, there was a span of 13 bases. Germline loops: CDR1 MGHRA, CDR2 YSYEKL. This CDR3 comprises 15 residues. In DNA, the CDR3 is TGCGCCAGCAGCCAAGTGAGGAACTTGGGCACTGAAGCTTTCTTT. Residues: CASSQVRNLGTEAFF.

Turning to this clone: A junction end diverges from the germline sequence, so it may reflect a read error. J is TRBJ2-7 and V is TRBV25-1, with D possibly matching TRBD1 (6 bases). The germline V gene encodes CDR1 MGHDK and CDR2 SYGVNS. This CDR3 has 14 amino acids. The DNA for the CDR3 is TGCGCCAGCAGCCAAGATCGGCAGGGGAGCGAGCAGTACTTC. Amino acids: CASSQDRQGSEQYF.

This clone was seen more than once but under ten times. The chain combines TRBV4-1 with TRBJ2-1; 11 bases line up with TRBD2. The CDR3 totals 17 residues. With 4 bases clipped from V and 5 bases from J, the junction kept 10 bases outside the gene matches. The germline V gene encodes CDR1 MGHRA and CDR2 YSYEKL. CDR3 nucleotides: TGCGCCAGCAGCCCCACCCCCGGGACTAGCGGTAACAATGAGCAGTTCTTC. It is translated as CASSPTPGTSGNNEQFF.

This clone occurred a few times. The genes are TRBV29-1 and TRBJ2-7; no firm D call. This CDR3 is built from 12 residues. The germline V gene has CDR1 SQVTM and CDR2 ANQGSEA. The V gene lost 3 bases and the J gene lost 6 bases, with 12 bases spanning the gap. The CDR3 DNA is TGCAGCGTTGAGTTGCCGGCTCGCGAGCAGTACTTC. Its translation: CSVELPAREQYF.

This chain uses TRBV6-5 with TRBJ2-5, with 8 positions matching TRBD1. With 6 bases clipped from V and 5 bases from J, the junction kept 5 bases outside the gene matches. CDR1 is MNHEY, CDR2 SVGAGI, per germline. CDR3 size: 13 residues. CDR3 nucleotides: TGTGCCAGCAGAGGGACAGGAGGGGAGACCCAGTACTTC. Translating it yields CASRGTGGETQYF.

V and J are TRBV2 and TRBJ2-7; 9 bases agree with TRBD1. Looked up from germline, CDR1 is SNHLY and CDR2 is FYNNEI. The J segment lost 2 bases and the V segment lost 2 bases, leaving 16 bases of the junction unmatched. This CDR3 region has 19 residues. The CDR3 nucleotides read TGTGCCAGCAGTGAAACCCAAGGGACAGGGAACCGAGACCCCTACGAGCAGTACTTC. Its translation is CASSETQGTGNRDPYEQYF. The full variable domain, rest sourced from reference TRBV2 and TRBJ2-7, is EPEVTQTPSHQVTQMGQEVILRCVPISNHLYFYWYRQILGQKVEFLVSFYNNEISEKSEIFDDQFSVERPDGSNFTLKIRSTKLEDSAMYFCASSETQGTGNRDPYEQYFGPGTRLTVT.

This clone was counted a few times. This sequence joins TRBV5-6 and TRBJ2-7; weak D call: TRBD1 (5 bases). This CDR3 has 14 residues. CDR1 and CDR2 from the germline V gene are SGHDT and YYEEEE. V lost 2 bases and J lost 2, with 11 bases in between. The CDR3 spells CASSFGQGTYEQYF. CDR3 coding DNA: TGTGCCAGCAGCTTTGGGCAGGGTACCTACGAGCAGTACTTC.

A few counts support this clone. The germline gene is not matched at one end of the junction; a read error may be the cause. The chain joins TRBV6-1 to TRBJ2-3; possibly TRBD1 for D (5 bases). The CDR3 spans 14 residues. Germline V gene sequence: CDR1 MNHNS, CDR2 SASEGT. In DNA form, the CDR3 reads TGTGCCATCAGTGAGGAGAGACAGACAGATACGCAGTATTTT. Translated: CAISEERQTDTQYF.

The V gene is TRBV6-5, the J gene TRBJ2-3, with D tentatively TRBD2 (6 bases). Germline values: CDR1 MNHEY, CDR2 SVGAGI. This CDR3 has 11 residues. V shed 3 bases and J shed 8 bases, with 6 bases lying between them. CDR3 amino acids: CASSYSGTQYF. The CDR3 DNA reads TGTGCCAGCAGTTATAGCGGTACGCAGTATTTT.

In this sample, this clone turned up a few times. This chain uses TRBV29-1 with TRBJ1-2; D not certain. The V and J ends lost 0 bases and 1 base respectively, with 6 bases between them. CDR1 SQVTM and CDR2 ANQGSEA come from the germline V gene. CDR3 length equals 13 residues. For the CDR3, the DNA is TGCAGCGTTGAAGATCCAGATAACTATGGCTACACCTTC. Translation gives CSVEDPDNYGYTF.

The chain joins TRBV27 to TRBJ2-7; D gene uncertain. This CDR3 region has 14 residues. The germline gives CDR1 MNHEY, CDR2 SMNVEV (reference sequence). Trimming removed 2 bases from V and 4 bases from J, with 12 bases in between. The DNA for the CDR3 is TGTGCCAGCAGTTTAAGGCAGCCCAGTTACGAGCAGTACTTC. It specifies CASSLRQPSYEQYF.

V is TRBV7-9 and J is TRBJ1-1; D remains ambiguous. The CDR3 is 12 amino acids. Germline-derived CDR1 and CDR2 are SEHNR and FQNEAQ (reference sequence). Between the trimmed V and J ends, which lost 7 bases and 1 base, there was a span of 7 bases. Written as DNA, the CDR3 is TGTGCCAGCATCGGAGGGAACACTGAAGCTTTCTTT. Encoded protein: CASIGGNTEAFF.

This clone was counted a single time. CDR3 coding DNA: TGTGCCAGCAGTTTTCTCGGGACAGGGATTAACGAGCAGTACTTC. Amino acid sequence: CASSFLGTGINEQYF. The rearrangement uses TRBV28 and TRBJ2-7, with 9 bases matching TRBD1. This CDR3 has 15 amino acids. Germline V CDR1 and CDR2: MDHEN, SYDVKM. V trimming: 3 bases; J trimming: 5 bases; junction bases outside the gene matches: 8. Full variable domain (rest looked up from reference TRBV28 and TRBJ2-7): DVKVTQSSRYLVKRTGEKVFLECVQDMDHENMFWYRQDPGLGLRLIYFSYDVKMKEKGDIPEGYSVSREKKERFSLILESASTNQTSMYLCASSFLGTGINEQYFGPGTRLTVT.